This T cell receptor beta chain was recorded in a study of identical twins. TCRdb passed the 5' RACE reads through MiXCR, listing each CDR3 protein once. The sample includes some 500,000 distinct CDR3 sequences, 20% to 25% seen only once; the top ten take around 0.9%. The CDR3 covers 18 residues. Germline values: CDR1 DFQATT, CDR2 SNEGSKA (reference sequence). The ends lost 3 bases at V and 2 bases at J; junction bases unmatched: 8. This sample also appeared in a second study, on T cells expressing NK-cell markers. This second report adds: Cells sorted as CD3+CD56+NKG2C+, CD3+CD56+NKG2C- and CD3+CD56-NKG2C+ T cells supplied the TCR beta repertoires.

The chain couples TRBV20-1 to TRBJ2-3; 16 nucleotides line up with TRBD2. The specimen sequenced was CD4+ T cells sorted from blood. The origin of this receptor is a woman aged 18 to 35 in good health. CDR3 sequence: CSASTGLAGGAFTDTQYF. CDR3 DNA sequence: TGCAGTGCTAGCACGGGACTAGCGGGAGGGGCATTCACAGATACGCAGTATTTT.